One sample yielded the 30 T cell receptor beta chains listed below, sequenced in a study of shared T cell receptors in the human thymus. The method was immunoSEQ multiplex PCR; TCRdb's version includes in-frame clones alone and lacks a portion of them. Of over 350,000 clones listed, approximately 95% are singletons. Sequences were obtained from thymocytes. The receptors come from a human donor.

V is TRBV18 and J is TRBJ2-6; 10 positions agree with TRBD1. The ends lost 5 bases at V and 1 base at J; junction bases unmatched: 2. CDR1 is KGHSH, CDR2 LQKENI, per germline. This CDR3 comprises 16 residues. The CDR3 nucleotides read TGTGCCAGCTCAACGGGACAGGGGTCTGGGGCCAACGTCCTGACTTTC. Translation gives CASSTGQGSGANVLTF.

The chain uses TRBV11-2 and TRBJ2-3, with D unclear. CDR1 is SGHAT, CDR2 FQNNGV, per germline. This CDR3 comprises 13 residues. V was cut by 3 bases and J by 11 bases, with 15 bases left in between. The CDR3 reads CASSFPPRSKQYF. CDR3 sequence (DNA): TGTGCCAGCAGCTTCCCCCCGCGGAGTAAGCAGTATTTT.

V usage is TRBV27 and J usage is TRBJ1-1; D is ambiguous. There are 12 residues in the CDR3. Germline V CDR1 and CDR2: MNHEY, SMNVEV (reference sequence). V lost 8 bases and J lost 0, with 7 bases in between. The CDR3 here is CASGRVNTEAFF. CDR3 in DNA: TGTGCCAGCGGGCGGGTGAACACTGAAGCTTTCTTT.

The chain recombines TRBV6-1 with TRBJ2-7; TRBD1 is a possible D gene (5 bases). V lost 3 bases, J lost 2 bases, and 17 bases lay in between. Germline V lookup: CDR1 MNHNS, CDR2 SASEGT. There are 16 residues in the CDR3. The CDR3 protein is CASSDNPRQRAYEQYF. The CDR3 DNA reads TGTGCCAGCAGTGATAATCCCCGACAGAGAGCCTACGAGCAGTACTTC.

This chain connects TRBV14 to TRBJ2-7; D may be TRBD2 (5 bases). V shed 1 base and J shed 0 bases, with 13 bases lying between them. CDR3 length equals 16 residues. Germline values: CDR1 SGHDN, CDR2 FVKESK. CDR3 in amino acids: CASSQVPGMDSYEQYF. DNA of the CDR3: TGTGCCAGCAGCCAAGTCCCCGGGATGGACTCCTACGAGCAGTACTTC. Full variable domain (rest looked up from reference TRBV14 and TRBJ2-7): EAGVTQFPSHSVIEKGQTVTLRCDPISGHDNLYWYRRVMGKEIKFLLHFVKESKQDESGMPNNRFLAERTGGTYSTLKVQPAELEDSGVYFCASSQVPGMDSYEQYFGPGTRLTVT.

The chain is built from TRBV13 and TRBJ2-7; possibly TRBD1 or TRBD2 for D (5 bases each). Trimming left V 2 bases short and J 1 base short, with 18 bases between. The CDR3 is 17 amino acids. From germline, CDR1 is PRHDT and CDR2 FYEKMQ (reference sequence). This CDR3 reads CASSLTPKRGDSYEQYF. In nucleotides, the CDR3 is TGTGCCAGCAGCTTAACCCCCAAGAGGGGTGATTCCTACGAGCAGTACTTC. Complete variable domain (other parts from reference TRBV13 and TRBJ2-7): AAGVIQSPRHLIKEKRETATLKCYPIPRHDTVYWYQQGPGQDPQFLISFYEKMQSDKGSIPDRFSAQQFSDYHSELNMSSLELGDSALYFCASSLTPKRGDSYEQYFGPGTRLTVT.

The rearrangement joins TRBV11-2 to TRBJ1-1, with no clear D. Trimming took off 0 bases at V and 1 base at J, with 18 bases between the two ends. Germline V lookup: CDR1 SGHAT, CDR2 FQNNGV. The CDR3 contains 18 residues. CDR3 protein: CASSLDGPHTRPNTEAFF. CDR3 nucleotide sequence: TGTGCCAGCAGCTTAGATGGTCCCCACACTCGACCGAACACTGAAGCTTTCTTT.

The rearrangement links TRBV27 to TRBJ2-1; tentative D call: TRBD2 (5 bases). CDR1 and CDR2 (germline): MNHEY, SMNVEV (reference sequence). The V and J ends lost 3 bases and 10 bases respectively, with 19 bases between them. The CDR3 runs 15 residues. The CDR3 bases are TGTGCCAGCAGTTTTAAGGACCCCTCACCGGGGGAGCAGTTCTTC. Protein: CASSFKDPSPGEQFF.

This sequence joins TRBV5-1 and TRBJ2-7, with 7 bases that match TRBD2. The V gene's germline CDR1 is SGHRS and CDR2 YFSETQ. The trim removed 5 bases at V and 5 bases at J, leaving 16 bases unmatched. The CDR3 totals 16 residues. The CDR3 loop is CASSLRVGGPEDEQYF. The CDR3 DNA follows: TGCGCCAGCAGTTTGCGGGTGGGAGGGCCAGAAGACGAGCAGTACTTC.

The chain couples TRBV27 to TRBJ1-1; 8 bases agree with TRBD1. The CDR3 length is 14 residues. Trimming at V came to 6 bases and at J to 0 bases, leaving 3 bases not matched to a gene. Germline V gene data show CDR1 as MNHEY and CDR2 as SMNVEV (reference sequence). The CDR3 coding sequence is TGTGCCAGCAGCCCACAGGGGGTGAACACTGAAGCTTTCTTT. As protein: CASSPQGVNTEAFF.

The CDR3 region is CASSTDWGNEQYF. The CDR3 DNA follows: TGTGCCAGCTCCACGGATTGGGGAAACGAGCAGTACTTC. The chain has TRBV18 and TRBJ2-7; D gene ambiguous. V was shortened by 6 bases and J by 5 bases, with 14 bases between the two germline ends. Germline assignment: CDR1 KGHSH and CDR2 LQKENI. The CDR3 covers 13 residues. The full variable domain, in which reference TRBV18 and TRBJ2-7 provide the parts outside the CDR3, is NAGVMQNPRHLVRRRGQEARLRCSPMKGHSHVYWYRQLPEEGLKFMVYLQKENIIDESGMPKERFSAEFPKEGPSILRIQQVVRGDSAAYFCASSTDWGNEQYFGPGTRLTVT.

The chain uses TRBV18 and TRBJ2-1; TRBD2 matches 9 bases. CDR3 length: 15 amino acids. Trimming at V came to 2 bases and at J to 3 bases, leaving 2 bases not matched to a gene. Per germline, CDR1 KGHSH and CDR2 LQKENI. The CDR3 nucleotides read TGTGCCAGCTCACCAGGGCGGGAGGGCTACAATGAGCAGTTCTTC. Its translation is CASSPGREGYNEQFF. Using reference TRBV18 and TRBJ2-1 for the parts outside the CDR3, the full variable domain is NAGVMQNPRHLVRRRGQEARLRCSPMKGHSHVYWYRQLPEEGLKFMVYLQKENIIDESGMPKERFSAEFPKEGPSILRIQQVVRGDSAAYFCASSPGREGYNEQFFGPGTRLTVL.

The rearrangement links TRBV5-6 to TRBJ1-2; no reliable D call. V lost 3 bases and J lost 5, with 8 bases in between. Per the germline V gene, CDR1 is SGHDT and CDR2 is YYEEEE. The CDR3 loop spans 12 amino acids. The CDR3 DNA follows: TGTGCCAGCAGCTGTTCAGGTTATGGCTACACCTTC. Protein sequence: CASSCSGYGYTF.

The rearrangement uses TRBV5-6 and TRBJ1-5; possible D gene TRBD1, 5 bases. The CDR3 totals 16 residues. Between the trimmed V and J ends, which lost 2 bases and 10 bases, there was a span of 22 bases. Germline CDR1 is SGHDT and CDR2 is YYEEEE. The CDR3 spells CASSFGYDSSPRPQHF. CDR3 nucleotides: TGTGCCAGCAGCTTCGGGTATGACAGCTCTCCCCGTCCCCAGCATTTT.

The chain links TRBV7-6 to TRBJ2-1; D is possibly TRBD2 (6 bases). There are 18 residues in the CDR3. Germline assignment: CDR1 SGHVS and CDR2 FNYEAQ. V lost 0 bases and J 2 bases, leaving 17 bases between the germline ends. CDR3 sequence reads: CASSLARRGTQAYNEQFF. The DNA of the CDR3 is TGTGCCAGCAGCTTAGCAAGGCGGGGAACCCAAGCCTACAATGAGCAGTTCTTC.

The chain joins TRBV11-2 to TRBJ1-2, with D hard to call. Germline V gene sequence: CDR1 SGHAT, CDR2 FQNNGV. This CDR3 region has 17 residues. Trimming took off 0 bases at V and 1 base at J, with 15 bases between the two ends. CDR3 region: CASSLDEAGQGNYGYTF. CDR3 nucleotide sequence: TGTGCCAGCAGCTTAGATGAGGCGGGCCAAGGTAACTATGGCTACACCTTC.

The V and J genes are TRBV27 and TRBJ2-1; 8 bases are shared with TRBD1. J lost 6 bases, V lost 6 bases, and 7 bases had no gene match. CDR1 and CDR2 from the germline V gene are MNHEY and SMNVEV (reference sequence). This CDR3 contains 14 residues. The CDR3 loop reads CASRGTGGPNEQFF. CDR3 DNA sequence: TGTGCCAGCAGGGGGACAGGCGGTCCCAATGAGCAGTTCTTC.

This chain uses TRBV2 with TRBJ2-7; tentative D call: TRBD2 (5 bases). Trimming shortened V by 7 bases and J by 4 bases, and 8 bases separated the two germline ends. The CDR3 contains 11 residues. The germline V gene encodes CDR1 SNHLY and CDR2 FYNNEI. In DNA, the CDR3 is TGTGCCAGCACTCCGGGATACGAGCAGTACTTC. Translation gives CASTPGYEQYF.

This clone was observed a single time. The chain couples TRBV5-1 to TRBJ2-5; no definite D call. CDR3 length equals 15 residues. Germline CDR1 is SGHRS and CDR2 is YFSETQ. V dropped 0 bases and J dropped 3 bases, with 12 bases sitting between them. The CDR3 is CASSLGLSPKETQYF. The CDR3 DNA reads as TGCGCCAGCAGCTTGGGACTCTCCCCTAAAGAGACCCAGTACTTC.

V is TRBV10-3 and J is TRBJ1-5; D gene unclear. V lost 7 bases to trimming and J lost 4 bases, with 11 bases between them. The CDR3 contains 13 residues. Germline loops: CDR1 ENHRY, CDR2 SYGVKD. CDR3: CAITRDYNQPQHF. CDR3 DNA sequence: TGTGCCATCACAAGGGATTATAATCAGCCCCAGCATTTT.

V and J are TRBV9 and TRBJ2-6; maybe TRBD2 (6 bases). With 0 bases removed from V and 2 bases from J, the gap between germline ends came to 18 bases. CDR1 is SGDLS and CDR2 is YYNGEE in the germline V gene. The CDR3 length is 19 residues. CDR3 amino acids: CASSVEEGTYLPGANVLTF. The CDR3 DNA sequence: TGTGCCAGCAGCGTAGAGGAGGGAACATACTTACCTGGGGCCAACGTCCTGACTTTC.

The V call is TRBV30, the J call TRBJ2-1, with D maybe TRBD2 (6 bases). CDR3 length equals 15 residues. The germline V gene encodes CDR1 GTSNPN and CDR2 SVGIG (reference sequence). V lost 0 bases to trimming and J lost 4 bases, with 13 bases between them. The chain's CDR3 is CAWSVGGRQYNEQFF. CDR3 nucleotide sequence: TGTGCCTGGAGTGTTGGTGGGAGGCAGTACAATGAGCAGTTCTTC.

CDR3 sequence reads: CASIKAGSSYNEQFF. Written as DNA, the CDR3 is TGTGCCAGCATTAAAGCGGGCAGCTCCTACAATGAGCAGTTCTTC. The rearrangement joins TRBV6-5 to TRBJ2-1; perhaps TRBD2 as D (6 bases). Trimming took 7 bases from V and 0 from J, leaving 13 bases between them. Germline loops: CDR1 MNHEY, CDR2 SVGAGI. CDR3 length equals 15 residues.

This clone was counted between two and nine times. The chain has TRBV2 and TRBJ2-5; the D gene is possibly TRBD1 (5 bases). Trimming removed 7 bases from V and 7 bases from J, with 7 bases in between. Per germline, CDR1 SNHLY and CDR2 FYNNEI. This CDR3 comprises 10 residues. The CDR3: CASIRGTQYF. In nucleotides, the CDR3 is TGTGCCAGCATTAGGGGGACCCAGTACTTC.

The CDR3 loop reads CASSQGLAGDHNEQFF. The CDR3 nucleotides are TGTGCCAGCAGCCAGGGACTAGCGGGAGACCACAATGAGCAGTTCTTC. V and J are TRBV4-2 and TRBJ2-1; TRBD2 agrees at 14 bases. The CDR3 has 16 residues. Germline lookup yields CDR1 LGHNA and CDR2 YNFKEQ. J was trimmed by 5 bases and V by 3 bases; bases with no gene match: 3.

This rearrangement joins TRBV27 to TRBJ2-5, with 7 bases aligning to TRBD1. With the DNA end fitting TRBJ2-7 better, the J assignment may be wrong. Germline V lookup: CDR1 MNHEY, CDR2 SMNVEV (reference sequence). The CDR3 sequence is 16 residues long. The CDR3 here is CASSLRKGAHSYEQYF. The DNA for the CDR3 is TGTGCCAGCAGTTTACGTAAGGGGGCCCACTCCTACGAGCAGTACTTC.

With respect to this clone: Because the CDR3 is missing its conserved closing phenylalanine or tryptophan, this is likely a read error. Because the CDR3's place on the DNA is in doubt, the DNA is left out and the CDR3 is given as listed by TCRdb. The chain combines TRBV30 with TRBJ2-7; the D segment call TRBD1 is taken from the table without a DNA check. The CDR3 length equals 12 residues, ends included. Germline loops: CDR1 GTSNPN, CDR2 SVGIG (reference sequence). The CDR3 here is CAWSVEGANQEI.

The chain links TRBV29-1 to TRBJ2-1, with 7 bases aligning to TRBD1. Per germline, CDR1 SQVTM and CDR2 ANQGSEA. With V trimmed by 7 bases and J by 0 bases, 15 bases remained unmatched. The CDR3 sequence is 17 residues long. DNA for the CDR3: TGCAGCGCCGGAAAGTTTAAGGGGGCGAGCTCCTACAATGAGCAGTTCTTC. It yields the protein CSAGKFKGASSYNEQFF.

Turning to this clone: At the DNA level, this CDR3 is encoded by other sequences in the same sample as well. The V gene is TRBV4-1, the J gene TRBJ1-1; the D gene is possibly TRBD1 (5 bases). The CDR3 is 15 residues long. V lost 1 base and J 1 base, leaving 10 bases between the germline ends. The germline CDR1 and CDR2 sequences are MGHRA and YSYEKL. The CDR3 protein is CASSQVGRGNTEAFF. The CDR3 coding sequence is TGCGCCAGCAGCCAAGTGGGACGGGGGAACACTGAAGCTTTCTTT.

This clone was counted a single time. J is TRBJ2-3 and V is TRBV5-6; D is undetermined. Germline assignment: CDR1 SGHDT and CDR2 YYEEEE. The CDR3 runs 14 residues. V was clipped by 1 base and J by 6 bases, with 12 bases between them. Here the CDR3 DNA reads TGTGCCAGCAGCTTGCCCTCTAGGCCTGATACGCAGTATTTT. It yields the protein CASSLPSRPDTQYF.